These T cell receptor beta chains were read from a single sample in a study of T cells in Graves' hyperthyroidism and ophthalmopathy. TCRdb processed the multiplex PCR reads anew with MiXCR; each CDR3 protein has one entry. The sample includes hundreds of thousands of distinct CDR3 sequences, around 24% seen only once; the top ten take roughly 32%. Sequences were obtained from blood. The source of these receptors is a woman between 40 and 50 years old with Graves' ophthalmopathy. Both conserved end residues are part of each CDR3. The order of the fields is V gene, CDR3 protein.

>TRBV5-1
CASAARTGGVYEQYF
>TRBV27
CASSLGGGGQAEQYF
>TRBV10-2
CASSESSGSYEQYF
>TRBV27
CASSLTQESEAFF
>TRBV30
CAWNREDTEAFF
>TRBV28
CASSLWDNSNQPQHF
>TRBV7-2
CASSSSLGYEQYF
>TRBV5-1
CASSLVGLAGYTF
>TRBV2
CATWTSGSYEQYF
>TRBV6-1
CASAFQGTQYF
>TRBV12-3/TRBV12-4
CASSSGPTGELFF
>TRBV20-1
CSAGTGPYLTEAFF
>TRBV18
CASSPPTSGRIGGGSYEQYF
>TRBV6-5
CASSLRTSGETQYF
>TRBV18
CASSPNVRETQYF
>TRBV12-3/TRBV12-4
CASSLGGSANNSPLHF
>TRBV10-3
CAISESNLGNQPQHF
>TRBV20-1
CSAGTSGSWGEQYF
>TRBV10-2
CASNPGQGGPNQPQHF
>TRBV6-1
CASSDEADRVLGYTF
>TRBV10-3
CAISVFRRDEQYF
>TRBV6-1
CASSEADSSPEAFF
>TRBV27
CASNPRRTGNTEAFF
>TRBV5-1
CASSLSGTYTQETQYF
>TRBV28
CASRRAGSSYEQYF
>TRBV15
CATSTELGINYGYTF
>TRBV19
CASRLDSSGANVLTF
>TRBV6-5
CASSYHEEQYF
>TRBV5-5
CASQGQLNTEAFF